One sample yielded the 20 T cell receptor beta chains listed below, sequenced in a study of blood T cell repertoires in COVID-19. Sequencing used immunoSEQ multiplex PCR; TCRdb keeps in-frame clones, though not all of them. Of around 23,000 clones in the sample, around 88% are singletons; the top ten hold around 18%. Material for sequencing was peripheral blood. The receptors come from a man between 65 and 80 years old with active COVID-19.

The chain is built from TRBV7-9 and TRBJ2-3, with D maybe TRBD2 (5 bases). V dropped 4 bases and J dropped 1 base, with 9 bases sitting between them. This CDR3 has 14 amino acids. Looked up from germline, CDR1 is SEHNR and CDR2 is FQNEAQ (reference sequence). CDR3: CASSSAGGTDTQYF. DNA of the CDR3: TGTGCCAGCAGCTCTGCCGGGGGCACAGATACGCAGTATTTT.

This chain connects TRBV7-2 to TRBJ2-5; 14 bases agree with TRBD2. Germline V gives CDR1 SGHTA, CDR2 FQGNSA. J lost 4 bases, V lost 5 bases, and 12 bases had no gene match. The CDR3 has 18 residues. The CDR3 nucleotides read TGTGCCAGCAGCCCTCTGGGGGCCGGACTAGCGGGAGGAGAGACCCAGTACTTC. Residues: CASSPLGAGLAGGETQYF. Looking up the rest from reference TRBV7-2 and TRBJ2-5 gives the full variable domain: GAGVSQSPSNKVTEKGKDVELRCDPISGHTALYWYRQSLGQGLEFLIYFQGNSAPDKSGLPSDRFSAERTGGSVSTLTIQRTQQEDSAVYLCASSPLGAGLAGGETQYFGPGTRLLVL.

This clone was observed once. V gene TRBV5-4 combines with J gene TRBJ1-4; a weak D match, TRBD1 (5 bases). The length of the CDR3 is 16 residues. The germline V and J ends were trimmed by 0 bases and 5 bases, with 14 bases remaining between them. Germline V lookup: CDR1 SGHNT, CDR2 YYREEE (reference sequence). The CDR3 coding sequence is TGTGCCAGCAGCTTGGGGACCGCGGAGGGGAATGAAAAACTGTTTTTT. As protein: CASSLGTAEGNEKLFF.

This clone was recorded only once. The rearrangement uses TRBV19 and TRBJ1-2, with D possibly TRBD1 on 5 matching bases. The V gene's germline CDR1 is LNHDA and CDR2 SQIVND (reference sequence). This CDR3 contains 16 residues. Trimming pared 1 base from V and 4 bases from J, leaving 16 bases between. The CDR3 spells CASSIGDSSVSYGYTF. The CDR3, as DNA: TGTGCCAGTAGTATAGGAGACAGCTCGGTTAGCTATGGCTACACCTTC.

J is TRBJ1-4 and V is TRBV4-1; D is possibly TRBD1 (6 bases). CDR1 is MGHRA, CDR2 YSYEKL, per germline. Trimming took off 7 bases at V and 7 bases at J, with 22 bases between the two ends. This CDR3 is 16 amino acids long. Here the CDR3 DNA reads TGCGCCAGCACTTTAACGGGTGGGGGCGGGGGTGAAAAACTGTTTTTT. It encodes CASTLTGGGGGEKLFF.

This chain links TRBV19 with TRBJ2-6, with a possible D match to TRBD2 (5 bases). Germline V gene sequence: CDR1 LNHDA, CDR2 SQIVND (reference sequence). The CDR3 sequence is 17 residues long. The ends were cut back, 1 base at V and 1 base at J, with 11 bases in the middle. This CDR3 reads CASSIALGKSGANVLTF. CDR3 sequence (DNA): TGTGCCAGTAGTATAGCCCTCGGGAAATCTGGGGCCAACGTCCTGACTTTC.

V is TRBV3-1 (or the pseudogene TRBV3-2) and J is TRBJ2-6; no clear D. Germline V gene data show CDR1 as LGHDT and CDR2 as YNNKEL (reference sequence). The CDR3 loop spans 15 amino acids. The V end was cut by 1 base, the J end by 0 bases, with 4 bases between. The CDR3 coding sequence is TGTGCCAGCAGCCAAGGCAGCTCTGGGGCCAACGTCCTGACTTTC. Translating it yields CASSQGSSGANVLTF.

The V gene is TRBV3-1 (or the pseudogene TRBV3-2), the J gene TRBJ2-5; D perhaps matches TRBD2 (5 bases). The CDR3 contains 15 residues. V was pared by 5 bases and J by 5 bases, with 18 bases between. Germline CDR1 reads LGHDT; CDR2 reads YNNKEL (reference sequence). The CDR3 spells CASSALTGLRETQYF. DNA for the CDR3: TGTGCCAGCAGCGCCCTAACGGGATTAAGGGAGACCCAGTACTTC.

The rearrangement uses TRBV6-1 and TRBJ1-1; D gene uncertain. This CDR3 region has 15 residues. The V and J ends lost 6 bases and 1 base respectively, with 15 bases between them. Germline CDR1 reads MNHNS; CDR2 reads SASEGT. This CDR3 reads CASSEPGSQNTEAFF. The CDR3 DNA follows: TGTGCCAGCAGCGAACCGGGATCCCAGAACACTGAAGCTTTCTTT.

V and J are TRBV6-4 and TRBJ1-2; TRBD1 aligns across 7 bases. V lost 2 bases, J lost 4 bases, and 7 bases stayed unmatched. The CDR3 consists of 15 residues. Germline values: CDR1 MRHNA, CDR2 SNTAGT. DNA for the CDR3: TGTGCCAGCAGTGACAATGAGGCAGGGGGCTATGGCTACACCTTC. As protein: CASSDNEAGGYGYTF.

J is TRBJ1-4 and V is TRBV2, with no clear D. Germline V gene data show CDR1 as SNHLY and CDR2 as FYNNEI. The V end lost 5 bases, the J end lost 4 bases, and 14 bases lay between the germline ends. This CDR3 has 15 residues. Here the CDR3 reads CASSKTGERNEKLFF. The DNA of the CDR3 is TGTGCCAGCAGTAAAACGGGAGAACGTAATGAAAAACTGTTTTTT. Based on the CDR3 plus reference TRBV2 and TRBJ1-4, the full variable domain is EPEVTQTPSHQVTQMGQEVILRCVPISNHLYFYWYRQILGQKVEFLVSFYNNEISEKSEIFDDQFSVERPDGSNFTLKIRSTKLEDSAMYFCASSKTGERNEKLFFGSGTQLSVL.

The V gene is TRBV29-1, the J gene TRBJ1-4, with 10 bases aligning to TRBD1. Unmatched junction bases numbered 3, after V lost 7 bases and J lost 10 bases. The germline CDR1 and CDR2 sequences are SQVTM and ANQGSEA. This CDR3 has 11 amino acids. The CDR3 loop reads CSAWTGGKLFF. The CDR3 DNA is TGCAGCGCATGGACAGGGGGAAAACTGTTTTTT.

This CDR3 is CASSVKGLAGGPVTGELFF. CDR3 nucleotides: TGTGCCAGCAGCGTAAAGGGACTAGCGGGGGGGCCCGTCACCGGGGAGCTGTTTTTT. The chain links TRBV9 to TRBJ2-2, with 16 nucleotides matching TRBD2. The CDR3 contains 19 residues. From germline, CDR1 is SGDLS and CDR2 YYNGEE. J was trimmed by 4 bases and V by 1 base; bases with no gene match: 7. The full variable domain, its missing parts supplied by reference TRBV9 and TRBJ2-2, is DSGVTQTPKHLITATGQRVTLRCSPRSGDLSVYWYQQSLDQGLQFLIQYYNGEERAKGNILERFSAQQFPDLHSELNLSSLELGDSALYFCASSVKGLAGGPVTGELFFGEGSRLTVL.

The CDR3 spells CASSLGGQANSPLHF. CDR3 DNA sequence: TGCGCCAGCAGCCTTGGCGGACAGGCTAATTCACCCCTCCACTTT. The gene calls are TRBV5-1 and TRBJ1-6, with 7 bases matching TRBD1. CDR1 is SGHRS, CDR2 YFSETQ, per germline. This CDR3 region has 15 residues. The junction had 7 bases not matched to a gene; V was cut back by 4 bases and J by 6 bases.

The rearrangement links TRBV2 to TRBJ2-4; D not resolved. CDR1 and CDR2 from the germline V gene are SNHLY and FYNNEI. V was clipped by 4 bases and J by 11 bases, with 15 bases between them. This CDR3 is 13 amino acids long. The CDR3 DNA sequence: TGTGCCAGCAGTGTTTTTCATGAAACATTTCAGTACTTC. Its translation: CASSVFHETFQYF. Full variable domain (remainder filled in from reference TRBV2 and TRBJ2-4): EPEVTQTPSHQVTQMGQEVILRCVPISNHLYFYWYRQILGQKVEFLVSFYNNEISEKSEIFDDQFSVERPDGSNFTLKIRSTKLEDSAMYFCASSVFHETFQYFGAGTRLSVL.

The rearrangement uses TRBV10-1 and TRBJ2-2; 8 bases line up with TRBD2. This CDR3 contains 14 residues. CDR1 and CDR2 (germline): WNHNN, SYGVQD (reference sequence). V was pared by 8 bases and J by 2 bases, with 4 bases of the junction left unmatched. This CDR3 reads CASQSGSNTGELFF. As DNA, the CDR3 is TGCGCCAGCCAAAGCGGGAGCAACACCGGGGAGCTGTTTTTT.

This rearrangement joins TRBV6-2 or TRBV6-3 to TRBJ2-5; 7 bases align to TRBD2. CDR3 length: 15 amino acids. J was trimmed by 5 bases and V by 0 bases; bases with no gene match: 6. Germline V gives CDR1 MNHEY, CDR2 SVGEGT. Written as DNA, the CDR3 is TGTGCCAGCAGTTACTCGAGAGGACTAGGGGAGACCCAGTACTTC. It specifies CASSYSRGLGETQYF.

The chain has TRBV9 and TRBJ2-2; D is uncertain. The germline V gene has CDR1 SGDLS and CDR2 YYNGEE. The CDR3 contains 13 residues. V dropped 0 bases and J dropped 5 bases, with 5 bases sitting between them. For the CDR3, the DNA is TGTGCCAGCAGCGTAGGCGGAACCGGGGAGCTGTTTTTT. It is translated as CASSVGGTGELFF.

J is TRBJ2-2 and V is TRBV5-6; perhaps TRBD2 as D (6 bases). This CDR3 comprises 13 residues. Trimming cost V 2 bases and J 8 bases, with 10 bases left between them. The V gene's germline CDR1 is SGHDT and CDR2 YYEEEE. The CDR3 DNA reads TGTGCCAGCAGCTTAGGAGGGATGGGGGAGCTGTTTTTT. Translated, it gives CASSLGGMGELFF.

The chain uses TRBV7-3 and TRBJ2-1; the match to TRBD2 covers 10 bases. This CDR3 region has 15 residues. V lost 0 bases, J lost 7 bases, and 3 bases stayed unmatched. Per the germline V gene, CDR1 is SGHTA and CDR2 is FQGTGA. The CDR3 loop reads CASSLTAGGSNEQFF. DNA for the CDR3: TGTGCCAGCAGCTTAACAGCGGGGGGGTCGAATGAGCAGTTCTTC.